This entry lists 11 T cell receptor beta chains sequenced from one sample in a study of blood T cell repertoires in COVID-19 (dated by TCRdb to about 2020). Libraries were built with the immunoSEQ multiplex PCR assay. The clones in this table, taken by TCRdb from immuneACCESS, are in-frame only. Not every clone is retained; where verified, under half of the shortfall comes from an unresolved V gene, and the cause of the rest is unknown. In all, the sample holds some 200,000 clones, and over 75% of those were seen once. Of the sample, 7% to 9% falls within the top ten clones. Sequencing was performed on PBMCs or T cells enriched from blood (not recorded which). All receptors come from a man aged 25-40 years in a cohort exposed to, infected with or recovered from COVID-19 (not recorded which).

V and J are TRBV5-1 and TRBJ2-1, with 9 bases aligning to TRBD1. The CDR3 consists of 18 residues. The V gene's germline CDR1 is SGHRS and CDR2 YFSETQ. V dropped 0 bases and J dropped 12; count of bases not matched to a gene: 19. CDR3 loop: CASSLVITPGQGSRGQFF. CDR3 bases: TGCGCCAGCAGCTTGGTCATTACACCGGGACAGGGTAGTAGAGGGCAGTTCTTC.

Details on this clone: This CDR3 is also generated by other DNA sequences in the sample. The chain carries TRBV7-6 and TRBJ2-7, with 8 bases fitting TRBD2. Germline assignment: CDR1 SGHVS and CDR2 FNYEAQ. This CDR3 contains 15 residues. J was trimmed by 1 base and V by 1 base; bases with no gene match: 3. The CDR3 loop is CASSLGASGSYEQYF. CDR3 in DNA: TGTGCCAGCAGCTTAGGAGCTAGCGGGTCCTACGAGCAGTACTTC.

The chain links TRBV4-1 to TRBJ2-4; no reliable D call. V was shortened by 0 bases and J by 0 bases, with 9 bases between the two germline ends. Germline lookup yields CDR1 MGHRA and CDR2 YSYEKL. The CDR3 totals 16 residues. CDR3: CASSQDTSLAKNIQYF. For the CDR3, the DNA is TGCGCCAGCAGCCAAGATACATCGCTAGCCAAAAACATTCAGTACTTC.

The rearrangement links TRBV4-2 to TRBJ1-4; 8 bases agree with TRBD1. The CDR3 runs to 15 residues. V dropped 3 bases and J dropped 7; count of bases not matched to a gene: 7. Germline CDR1 LGHNA, CDR2 YNFKEQ. Here the CDR3 reads CASSHYRDRSEKLFF. The CDR3, as DNA: TGTGCCAGCAGCCACTACCGGGACAGGTCTGAAAAACTGTTTTTT.

This chain connects TRBV5-1 to TRBJ1-2; a weak D match, TRBD1 (5 bases). Germline CDR1 reads SGHRS; CDR2 reads YFSETQ. Between the trimmed V and J ends, which lost 4 bases and 6 bases, there was a span of 16 bases. There are 14 residues in the CDR3. DNA of the CDR3: TGCGCCAGCAGCCCCCGCCCGGGAGGGGATGGCTACACCTTC. This codes for CASSPRPGGDGYTF.

The chain carries TRBV5-7 and TRBJ2-3; D is ambiguous. TRBV5-7 is designated an ORF whose function remains uncertain. Deletions cut 4 bases from V and 5 bases from J, with 20 bases between. The CDR3 is 16 amino acids. The CDR3 loop reads CASSPQPVDYGDTQYF. The CDR3 DNA reads TGTGCCAGCAGCCCCCAACCCGTAGATTACGGAGATACGCAGTATTTT.

The V gene is TRBV10-3, the J gene TRBJ2-7, with D unclear. CDR1 and CDR2 from the germline V gene are ENHRY and SYGVKD. Trimming cost V 0 bases and J 2 bases, with 11 bases left between them. The CDR3 totals 15 residues. This chain's CDR3 is CAISESFLSPYEQYF. CDR3 bases: TGTGCCATCAGTGAGTCTTTCCTGAGCCCCTACGAGCAGTACTTC.

The chain has TRBV5-8 and TRBJ1-1; TRBD1 is a possible D gene (5 bases). The CDR3 loop spans 16 amino acids. Germline V lookup: CDR1 SGHTS, CDR2 YDEGEE. V lost 1 base and J 0 bases, leaving 13 bases between the germline ends. The CDR3 DNA reads TGTGCCAGCAGCTTGCGTTCCCGGACATTGAACACTGAAGCTTTCTTT. Protein product: CASSLRSRTLNTEAFF.

The V call is TRBV28, the J call TRBJ1-4; tentatively, D is TRBD1 (6 bases). There are 16 residues in the CDR3. The germline V and J ends were trimmed by 3 bases and 2 bases, with 13 bases remaining between them. Germline-derived CDR1 and CDR2 are MDHEN and SYDVKM. This CDR3 is CASSFLTGQTNEKLFF. Written as DNA, the CDR3 is TGTGCCAGCAGTTTTCTTACAGGGCAGACTAATGAAAAACTGTTTTTT.

The V gene is TRBV28, the J gene TRBJ1-2; TRBD1 is a possible D gene (5 bases). Germline V gene lookup returns CDR1 MDHEN and CDR2 SYDVKM. Trimming took 5 bases from V and 7 from J, leaving 20 bases between them. The CDR3 is made up of 15 amino acids. CDR3 protein: CASSTGAASPIGYTF. The CDR3 DNA follows: TGTGCCAGCAGTACTGGGGCCGCCTCCCCAATTGGCTACACCTTC.

This chain joins TRBV28 and TRBJ1-2; D may be TRBD1 (6 bases). The CDR3 runs 13 residues. The germline V and J ends were trimmed by 5 bases and 6 bases, with 13 bases remaining between them. Looked up from germline, CDR1 is MDHEN and CDR2 is SYDVKM. The CDR3 nucleotides are TGTGCCAGCAGTACAGGGACACAAAATGGCTACACCTTC. This encodes CASSTGTQNGYTF.